The clone carrying this T cell receptor (beta chain) was counted ten times or more. Its antigen is as yet unknown. Primers used in a second PCR of roughly 6 to 11 cycles were a sample-barcoded 5' primer and a J-beta primer mix. Each sample provided no less than 2.5 million CDR3-containing paired-end reads. MiXCR, run by TCRdb on the 5' RACE reads, gives a single entry per CDR3 protein. The table includes over a million distinct CDR3 sequences, 35% to 45% detected once. CDR1 and CDR2 (germline): DFQATT, SNEGSKA (reference sequence). V gave up 2 bases and J gave up 0 bases, with 11 bases separating them. This CDR3 contains 15 residues. The data originate from a study of blood T cells in healthy people across ages. Overall study findings and caveats: Calculation of diversity from one million T cells yielded estimates considered to be underestimates. Age advanced and TCR beta diversity per million T cells fell, roughly linearly. Diversity of TCR beta correlated strongly with naive T cell percentage.

The receptor was derived from a woman aged 18-29 years in good health. Sequencing input: blood. V is TRBV20-1 and J is TRBJ2-4, with unresolved D. CDR3: CSARRDRLAKNIQYF. The CDR3 region has the DNA TGCAGTGCTAGAAGGGATCGTTTAGCCAAAAACATTCAGTACTTC.